This is a list of T cell receptor beta chains from one sample in a study of T-cell memory formation after mild COVID-19. MiXCR, applied by TCRdb to the 5' RACE reads, yields one record per CDR3 protein. This sample carries tens of thousands of distinct CDR3 sequences, roughly 14% of them seen once, and the ten largest clones take 25% to 35%. Sequenced: PBMCs or a T cell subset sorted from them (not recorded which). The source is an adult woman who had mild COVID-19 (a few samples of this study predate the infection). Cell type and time point are not known. The conserved cysteine and the conserved F or W are not part of the CDR3 here. Rows give clone size only sometimes, using once, few, many, or a class for an expanded clone.

v_call	clone_size	j_call	cdr3_aa
TRBV7-9	few	TRBJ2-3	ASSLVGGPSTDTQY
TRBV7-9	.	TRBJ2-2	ASSLAVSVTGELF
TRBV10-3	many	TRBJ2-7	AISEWQGAIYEQY
TRBV11-2	many	TRBJ2-5	ASSLGRFSGGEETQY
TRBV24-1	few	TRBJ2-1	ATSDYDYRGFPNEQF
TRBV29-1	.	TRBJ2-3	SVEGGNTDTQY
TRBV20-1	.	TRBJ2-7	SAIDRSSYEQY
TRBV7-9	few	TRBJ2-1	ASSFGGLVF
TRBV27	few	TRBJ2-5	ASGGATEETQY
TRBV6-1	few	TRBJ2-1	ASSGTSGSLYEQF
TRBV4-3	.	TRBJ2-5	ASSQDRASGEETQY
TRBV19	.	TRBJ2-7	ASSPAGSSYEQY
TRBV5-5	few	TRBJ1-5	ASSFDSDNQPQH
TRBV20-1	.	TRBJ2-1	SATYVIGGGNDEQF
TRBV5-4	few	TRBJ2-5	ASSGRGAQY
TRBV4-3	few	TRBJ2-1	ASSHGLAGGDEQF
TRBV7-3	.	TRBJ2-1	ASSFLAEEQF
TRBV9	few	TRBJ2-3	ASSVASGATDTQY
TRBV5-1	many	TRBJ2-7	ASSLAGGSYEQY
TRBV11-2	.	TRBJ2-7	ASSFSSGSSYEQY
TRBV2	few	TRBJ2-2	ASITPGGELF
TRBV11-2	many	TRBJ2-1	ASSLDVSGLGHNEQF
TRBV3-1	.	TRBJ2-7	ASSQDLSLASYEQY
TRBV6-5	.	TRBJ2-1	ASSVAGGYNEQF
TRBV4-1	.	TRBJ2-7	ASSLQTGTSYEQY
TRBV5-6	few	TRBJ2-7	ASSANQGSEQY
TRBV4-3	.	TRBJ2-7	ASSQTLAGAGSGEQY
TRBV6-5	few	TRBJ2-5	ASSPSGEQETQY
TRBV7-8	few	TRBJ2-7	ASSTGRFYEQY
TRBV11-2	.	TRBJ2-7	ASSRVRELTGGFYEQY
TRBV4-1	.	TRBJ2-7	ASSQEDRLIYEKY
TRBV19	.	TRBJ2-3	ASSLWNPIRPDAQY
TRBV27	.	TRBJ1-1	ASGQGYTEAF
TRBV4-1	.	TRBJ2-1	ASSQDLSSRRWSNEQF
TRBV20-1	many	TRBJ2-4	SARPRDRVENIQY
TRBV19	few	TRBJ1-2	ASSIPPTNYGYT
TRBV7-2	few	TRBJ2-1	ASSGESSSYNEQF
TRBV7-9	few	TRBJ2-1	ASSLAGIEGGPEGEQF
TRBV9	.	TRBJ2-3	ASTWTGEPTDTQY
TRBV12-3/TRBV12-4	.	TRBJ2-7	ASSPWTVSLTYEQY
TRBV2	.	TRBJ1-1	ASIAGMNTEAF
TRBV20-1	.	TRBJ2-1	SASPLWDRESSYNEQF